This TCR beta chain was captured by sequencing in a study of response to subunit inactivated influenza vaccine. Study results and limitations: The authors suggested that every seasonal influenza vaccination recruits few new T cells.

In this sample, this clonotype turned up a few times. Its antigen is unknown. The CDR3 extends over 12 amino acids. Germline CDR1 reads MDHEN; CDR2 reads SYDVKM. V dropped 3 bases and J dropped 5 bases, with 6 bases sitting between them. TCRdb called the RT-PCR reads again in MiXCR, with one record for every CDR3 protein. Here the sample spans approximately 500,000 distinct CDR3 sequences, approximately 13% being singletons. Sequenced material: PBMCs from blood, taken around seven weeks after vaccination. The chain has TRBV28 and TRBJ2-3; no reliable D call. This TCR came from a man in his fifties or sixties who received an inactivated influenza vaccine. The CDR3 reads CASSLAQDTQYF. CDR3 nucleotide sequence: TGTGCCAGCAGTTTGGCCCAAGATACGCAGTATTTT.